This TCR beta chain was sequenced during a study of blood T cells in healthy people across ages. There are 14 residues in the CDR3. CDR1 and CDR2 (germline): DFQATT, SNEGSKA (reference sequence). Trimming pared 4 bases from V and 4 bases from J, leaving 14 bases between. Combining a sample-barcoded 5' primer with a J-beta primer mix, a second PCR ran for 7 to 11 cycles. TCRdb recomputed calls from the 5' RACE reads with MiXCR, one row per CDR3 protein. Among over 300,000 distinct CDR3 sequences listed, approximately 52% were seen once. Every donor provided 7.5 to 10 milliliters of peripheral blood. The specimen was blood. The chain carries TRBV20-1 and TRBJ2-1; D may be TRBD2 (5 bases). The receptor was isolated from a man aged 55 to 69 in good health. The CDR3 is CSATPPGGYNEQFF. In DNA, the CDR3 is TGCAGTGCTACCCCTCCGGGCGGGTACAATGAGCAGTTCTTC.